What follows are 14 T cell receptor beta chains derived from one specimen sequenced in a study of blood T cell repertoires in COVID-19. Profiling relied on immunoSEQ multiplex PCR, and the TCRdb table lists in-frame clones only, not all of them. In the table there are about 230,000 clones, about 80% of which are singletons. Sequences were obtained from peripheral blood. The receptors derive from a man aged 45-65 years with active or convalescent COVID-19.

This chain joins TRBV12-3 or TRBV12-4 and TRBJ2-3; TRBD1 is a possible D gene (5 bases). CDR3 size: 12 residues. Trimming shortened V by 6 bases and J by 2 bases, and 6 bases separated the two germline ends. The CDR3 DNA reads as TGTGCCAGCAGAGGGGCCACAGATACGCAGTATTTT. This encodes CASRGATDTQYF.

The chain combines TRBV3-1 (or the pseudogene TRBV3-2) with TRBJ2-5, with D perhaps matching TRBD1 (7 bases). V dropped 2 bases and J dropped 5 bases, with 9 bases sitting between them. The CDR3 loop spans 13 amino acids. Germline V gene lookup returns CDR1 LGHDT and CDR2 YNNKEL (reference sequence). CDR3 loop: CASSQSGGETQYF. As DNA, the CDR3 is TGTGCCAGCAGCCAATCAGGGGGGGAGACCCAGTACTTC.

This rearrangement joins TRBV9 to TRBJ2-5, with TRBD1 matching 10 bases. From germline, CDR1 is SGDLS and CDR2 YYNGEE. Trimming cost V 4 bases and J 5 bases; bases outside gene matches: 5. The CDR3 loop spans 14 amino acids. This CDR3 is CASSPGQGGETQYF. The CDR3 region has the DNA TGTGCCAGCAGCCCCGGACAGGGGGGCGAGACCCAGTACTTC.

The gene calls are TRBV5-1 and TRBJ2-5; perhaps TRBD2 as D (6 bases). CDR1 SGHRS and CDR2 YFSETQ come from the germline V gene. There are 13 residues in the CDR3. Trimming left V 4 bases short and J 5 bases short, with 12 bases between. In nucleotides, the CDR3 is TGCGCCAGCAGCCCCACTAGCTTTGAGACCCAGTACTTC. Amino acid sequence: CASSPTSFETQYF.

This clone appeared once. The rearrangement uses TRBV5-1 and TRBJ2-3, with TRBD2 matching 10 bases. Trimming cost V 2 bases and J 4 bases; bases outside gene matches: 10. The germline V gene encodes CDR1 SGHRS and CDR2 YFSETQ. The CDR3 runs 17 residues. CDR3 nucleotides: TGCGCCAGCAGCTTTACAGGCCAGCGGGGGGGAGCAGATACGCAGTATTTT. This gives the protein CASSFTGQRGGADTQYF.

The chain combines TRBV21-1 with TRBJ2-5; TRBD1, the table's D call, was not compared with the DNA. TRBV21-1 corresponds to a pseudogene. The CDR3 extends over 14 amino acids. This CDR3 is CASSKRHYQETQYF. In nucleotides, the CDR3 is TGTGCCAGCAGCAAAAGACATTACCAAGAGACCCAGTACTTC.

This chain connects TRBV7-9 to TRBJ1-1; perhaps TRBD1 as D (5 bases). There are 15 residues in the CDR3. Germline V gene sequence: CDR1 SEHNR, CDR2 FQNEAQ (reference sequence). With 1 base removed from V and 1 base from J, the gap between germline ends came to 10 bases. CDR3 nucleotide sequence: TGTGCCAGCAGCTTAGTCCCAGGGCCGAACACTGAAGCTTTCTTT. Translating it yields CASSLVPGPNTEAFF.

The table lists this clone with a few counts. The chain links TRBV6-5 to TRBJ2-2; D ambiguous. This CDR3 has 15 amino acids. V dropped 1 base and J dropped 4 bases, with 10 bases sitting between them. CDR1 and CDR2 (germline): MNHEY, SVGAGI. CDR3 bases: TGTGCCAGCAGTTACTTGTACAGATCCACCGGGGAGCTGTTTTTT. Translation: CASSYLYRSTGELFF.

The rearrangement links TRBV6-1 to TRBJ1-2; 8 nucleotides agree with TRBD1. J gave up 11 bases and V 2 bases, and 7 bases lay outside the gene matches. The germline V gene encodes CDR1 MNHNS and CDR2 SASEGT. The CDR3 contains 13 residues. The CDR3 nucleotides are TGTGCCAGCAGTGAAAACTACGGGACAGGTTACACCTTC. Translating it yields CASSENYGTGYTF.

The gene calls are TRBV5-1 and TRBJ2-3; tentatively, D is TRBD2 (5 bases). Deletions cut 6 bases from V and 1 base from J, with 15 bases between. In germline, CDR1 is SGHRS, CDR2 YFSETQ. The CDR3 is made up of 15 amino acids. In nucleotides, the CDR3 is TGCGCCAGCAACGAAGAAATGAGGGGCACAGATACGCAGTATTTT. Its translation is CASNEEMRGTDTQYF.

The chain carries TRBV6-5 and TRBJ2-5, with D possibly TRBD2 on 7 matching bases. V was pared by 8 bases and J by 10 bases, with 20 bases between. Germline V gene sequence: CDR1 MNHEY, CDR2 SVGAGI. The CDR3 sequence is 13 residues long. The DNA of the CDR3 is TGTGCCAGCCCATGGGGGGGCCGGGGAAGCCAGTACTTC. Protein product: CASPWGGRGSQYF.

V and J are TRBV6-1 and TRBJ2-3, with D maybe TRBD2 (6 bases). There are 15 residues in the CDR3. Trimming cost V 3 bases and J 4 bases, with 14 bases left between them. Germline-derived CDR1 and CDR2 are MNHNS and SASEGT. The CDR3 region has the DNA TGTGCCAGCAGTGATGGAGGGGTGGGAGCAGATACGCAGTATTTT. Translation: CASSDGGVGADTQYF.

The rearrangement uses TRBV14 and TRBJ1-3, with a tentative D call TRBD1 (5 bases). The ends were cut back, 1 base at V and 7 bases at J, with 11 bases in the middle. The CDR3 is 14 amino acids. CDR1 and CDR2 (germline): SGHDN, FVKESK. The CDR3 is CASSQGQSYNTIYF. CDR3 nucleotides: TGTGCCAGCAGCCAAGGACAGTCCTACAACACCATATATTTT.

The CDR3 DNA reads as TGTGCCAGCAGCCAAGCGGCGGGGGGACTTCTCTCGGGAAACACCATATATTTT. Its translation is CASSQAAGGLLSGNTIYF. V and J are TRBV4-2 and TRBJ1-3, with a weak D call TRBD1 (5 bases). Germline V gives CDR1 LGHNA, CDR2 YNFKEQ. The CDR3 contains 18 residues. Trimming removed 1 base at V and 4 bases at J, with 20 bases between.